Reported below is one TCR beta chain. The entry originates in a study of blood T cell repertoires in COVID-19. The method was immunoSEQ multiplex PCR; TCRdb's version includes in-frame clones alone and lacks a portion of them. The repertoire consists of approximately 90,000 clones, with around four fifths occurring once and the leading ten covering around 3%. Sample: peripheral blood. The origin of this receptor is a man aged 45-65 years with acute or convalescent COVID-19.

The CDR3 region has the DNA TGCGCCAGCAGCCAAGATCCAGGGGGTAGCTCTGGGGCCAACGTCCTGACTTTC. Protein product: CASSQDPGGSSGANVLTF. The genes are TRBV4-3 and TRBJ2-6; TRBD1 matches 7 bases. Germline assignment: CDR1 LGHNA and CDR2 YSLEER. The J segment lost 0 bases and the V segment lost 0 bases, leaving 5 bases of the junction unmatched. The CDR3 totals 18 residues.